Following are 17 T cell receptor beta chains from one sample sequenced in a study of T cell responses to AZD1222 COVID-19 vaccine. Assay: immunoSEQ multiplex PCR; the TCRdb copy retains only in-frame clones and omits some. The data hold approximately 140,000 clones, with roughly nine tenths observed a single time. The material was peripheral blood, obtained on day 0 of AZD1222 vaccination. The source of these receptors is an adult in good health.

The genes are TRBV18 and TRBJ2-7; 14 positions match TRBD2. Germline V gene lookup returns CDR1 KGHSH and CDR2 LQKENI. This CDR3 spans 19 amino acids. The V gene end was trimmed by 5 bases and the J gene end by 2 bases; junction bases not matched to a gene: 14. Here the CDR3 reads CASSERTSGGYRLTYEQYF. The CDR3 nucleotides read TGTGCCAGCTCAGAGCGGACTAGCGGGGGGTATCGGCTCACCTACGAGCAGTACTTC.

In its sample, this clone was seen a few times. The V gene is TRBV15, the J gene TRBJ1-5, with TRBD1 as a possible D gene (5 bases). Trimming removed 6 bases from V and 3 bases from J, with 12 bases in between. This CDR3 is built from 14 residues. The germline V gene has CDR1 LNHNV and CDR2 YYDKDF (reference sequence). Here the CDR3 DNA reads TGTGCCACCAGGGGGGAGGGAAACAATCAGCCCCAGCATTTT. It is translated as CATRGEGNNQPQHF. Full variable domain (outside the CDR3, taken from reference TRBV15 and TRBJ1-5): DAMVIQNPRYQVTQFGKPVTLSCSQTLNHNVMYWYQQKSSQAPKLLFHYYDKDFNNEADTPDNFQSRRPNTSFCFLDIRSPGLGDTAMYLCATRGEGNNQPQHFGDGTRLSIL.

This chain links TRBV9 with TRBJ2-2; 7 positions agree with TRBD2. This CDR3 is 16 amino acids long. Trimming removed 0 bases from V and 7 bases from J; junction bases left unmatched: 9. Germline V gene lookup returns CDR1 SGDLS and CDR2 YYNGEE. CDR3 loop: CASSVDSGTTVGELFF. CDR3 coding DNA: TGTGCCAGCAGCGTAGATTCGGGGACTACAGTCGGGGAGCTGTTTTTT.

The chain uses TRBV5-1 and TRBJ2-7, with TRBD2 matching over 10 bases. The junction had 7 bases not matched to a gene; V was cut back by 0 bases and J by 1 base. This CDR3 spans 17 amino acids. CDR1 SGHRS and CDR2 YFSETQ come from the germline V gene. The CDR3 loop reads CASSLGRSGGTSYEQYF. DNA of the CDR3: TGCGCCAGCAGCTTGGGACGTAGCGGGGGGACTTCCTACGAGCAGTACTTC.

This clone was counted a single time. The rearrangement links TRBV28 to TRBJ1-4; weak D call: TRBD1 (6 bases). V lost 6 bases, J lost 0 bases, and 14 bases lay in between. This CDR3 has 16 residues. CDR1 and CDR2 (germline): MDHEN, SYDVKM. The CDR3 coding sequence is TGTGCCAGCAGCCTACAGGGAGGTGCAACTAATGAAAAACTGTTTTTT. Amino acid sequence: CASSLQGGATNEKLFF. Using reference TRBV28 and TRBJ1-4 for the parts outside the CDR3, the full variable domain is DVKVTQSSRYLVKRTGEKVFLECVQDMDHENMFWYRQDPGLGLRLIYFSYDVKMKEKGDIPEGYSVSREKKERFSLILESASTNQTSMYLCASSLQGGATNEKLFFGSGTQLSVL.

The chain joins TRBV11-2 to TRBJ2-7; D is ambiguous. CDR1 SGHAT and CDR2 FQNNGV come from the germline V gene. The ends were cut back, 1 base at V and 0 bases at J, with 10 bases in the middle. This CDR3 spans 15 amino acids. This CDR3 is CASSLGRANSYEQYF. CDR3 in DNA: TGTGCCAGCAGCTTAGGGAGAGCCAACTCCTACGAGCAGTACTTC. Full variable domain (rest looked up from reference TRBV11-2 and TRBJ2-7): EAGVAQSPRYKIIEKRQSVAFWCNPISGHATLYWYQQILGQGPKLLIQFQNNGVVDDSQLPKDRFSAERLKGVDSTLKIQPAKLEDSAVYLCASSLGRANSYEQYFGPGTRLTVT.

The rearrangement joins TRBV13 to TRBJ2-3; TRBD2 matches at 8 bases. V lost 1 base, J lost 2 bases, and 2 bases stayed unmatched. This CDR3 is 15 amino acids long. Looked up from germline, CDR1 is PRHDT and CDR2 is FYEKMQ (reference sequence). This CDR3 reads CASSLVSGVTDTQYF. CDR3 coding DNA: TGTGCCAGCAGCTTAGTTAGCGGGGTCACAGATACGCAGTATTTT.

V and J are TRBV30 and TRBJ2-1, with TRBD2 identical over 11 bases. V shed 3 bases and J 4 bases; nucleotides not matched to a gene: 14. Looked up from germline, CDR1 is GTSNPN and CDR2 is SVGIG (reference sequence). This CDR3 contains 18 residues. CDR3 region: CAWRNPEVAGGGYNEQFF. The CDR3 DNA follows: TGTGCCTGGAGGAACCCAGAGGTAGCGGGAGGGGGTTACAATGAGCAGTTCTTC.

This rearrangement joins TRBV28 to TRBJ2-1; TRBD2 matches 8 bases. V was clipped by 5 bases and J by 7 bases; unmatched bases: 13. The CDR3 is made up of 16 amino acids. Germline V gives CDR1 MDHEN, CDR2 SYDVKM. The CDR3 loop reads CASSPDTSGWGNEQFF. The CDR3 DNA follows: TGTGCCAGCAGTCCAGACACTAGCGGTTGGGGGAATGAGCAGTTCTTC. Together with reference TRBV28 and TRBJ2-1, the CDR3 gives the full variable domain: DVKVTQSSRYLVKRTGEKVFLECVQDMDHENMFWYRQDPGLGLRLIYFSYDVKMKEKGDIPEGYSVSREKKERFSLILESASTNQTSMYLCASSPDTSGWGNEQFFGPGTRLTVL.

The chain recombines TRBV27 with TRBJ2-3; D call uncertain. Per germline, CDR1 MNHEY and CDR2 SMNVEV (reference sequence). Trimming took 6 bases from V and 3 from J, leaving 10 bases between them. The CDR3 totals 13 residues. CDR3 DNA sequence: TGTGCCAGCAGGACATTATTTACAGATACGCAGTATTTT. This translates into CASRTLFTDTQYF.

This chain joins TRBV10-2 and TRBJ2-6; D unclear. V was shortened by 10 bases and J by 0 bases, with 19 bases between the two germline ends. The CDR3 spans 17 residues. Germline V lookup: CDR1 WSHSY, CDR2 SAAADI. This CDR3 is CAISPQRARSGANVLTF. The CDR3 coding sequence is TGCGCCATCTCCCCCCAACGAGCCCGCTCTGGGGCCAACGTCCTGACTTTC.

This clone was seen more than once but under ten times. V is TRBV30 and J is TRBJ2-2; D call uncertain. Germline V gives CDR1 GTSNPN, CDR2 SVGIG (reference sequence). Trimming removed 1 base at V and 3 bases at J, with 12 bases between. The CDR3 runs 15 residues. The DNA for the CDR3 is TGTGCCTGGAGTGGCTGGAAGTGGGACACCGGGGAGCTGTTTTTT. It codes for CAWSGWKWDTGELFF.

This clone was found a few times. CDR3 sequence reads: CASSLTGFEQYF. CDR3 in DNA: TGTGCCAGCAGCCTTACGGGGTTCGAGCAGTACTTC. V and J are TRBV7-9 and TRBJ2-7, with TRBD2 as a possible D gene (5 bases). Germline CDR1 is SEHNR and CDR2 is FQNEAQ (reference sequence). The CDR3 sequence is 12 residues long. The V gene lost 5 bases and the J gene lost 6 bases, with 11 bases spanning the gap.

In its sample, this clone ranks as medium-sized. The chain carries TRBV5-1 and TRBJ2-2; 11 bases fit TRBD2. Germline CDR1 reads SGHRS; CDR2 reads YFSETQ. J was trimmed by 4 bases and V by 4 bases; bases with no gene match: 6. This CDR3 contains 16 residues. This chain's CDR3 is CASSPGLAESTGELFF. DNA of the CDR3: TGCGCCAGCAGCCCGGGACTAGCGGAGTCCACCGGGGAGCTGTTTTTT.

This clone is labeled medium-sized. V gene TRBV5-1 combines with J gene TRBJ2-7, with a tentative D call TRBD2 (6 bases). V was pared by 0 bases and J by 3 bases, with 10 bases between. This CDR3 contains 14 residues. Germline lookup yields CDR1 SGHRS and CDR2 YFSETQ. The CDR3 DNA reads TGCGCCAGCAGCTTGGTAGGCGGGGTCTACGAGCAGTACTTC. This codes for CASSLVGGVYEQYF.

The chain recombines TRBV7-2 with TRBJ1-2; 7 positions match TRBD1. Per the germline V gene, CDR1 is SGHTA and CDR2 is FQGNSA. V lost 1 base, J lost 5 bases, and 1 base stayed unmatched. The CDR3 length is 13 residues. CDR3 coding DNA: TGTGCCAGCAGCTTAGGGGGACAGTATGGCTACACCTTC. Translated: CASSLGGQYGYTF.

The CDR3 bases are TGTGCCAGCAGCTTATCTGTCGGTGGGGAGCTGTTTTTT. It is translated as CASSLSVGGELFF. This chain connects TRBV7-7 to TRBJ2-2; unclear D gene. The germline CDR1 and CDR2 sequences are SSHAT and FNYEAQ (reference sequence). Deletions cut 2 bases from V and 8 bases from J, with 9 bases between. The CDR3 has 13 residues.